The 4 T cell receptor beta chains reported below all come from one sample, sequenced in a study of early T cells in non-severe SARS-CoV-2 infection. TCRdb analysed the 5' RACE reads with MiXCR anew, one entry per CDR3 protein. This sample carries more than 55,000 distinct CDR3 sequences, about 8.9% of them seen once, and the ten largest clones take 17%. Sequencing used whole blood. These receptors were obtained from an adult who was a healthcare worker with PCR-confirmed SARS-CoV-2 infection or an uninfected control (not recorded which).

This clonotype occurred many times. Mismatch with germline at one junction end may stem from a read error. CDR3 sequence (DNA): TGTGCCAGCAGCCTGTCTTGGGGGAACGCCGGGGAGCTGTTTTTT. Translating it yields CASSLSWGNAGELFF. The chain is built from TRBV7-3 and TRBJ2-2; D is perhaps TRBD1 or TRBD2 (5 bases each). The CDR3 length is 15 residues. Germline CDR1 and CDR2: SGHTA and FQGTGA.

This clonotype was detected ten times or more. The CDR3: CASSQDLPPSGRWGSYNEQFF. The CDR3 DNA is TGTGCCAGCAGCCAAGATCTCCCGCCTAGCGGGAGATGGGGATCCTACAATGAGCAGTTCTTC. The chain couples TRBV4-2 to TRBJ2-1, with 10 bases matching TRBD2. The V gene's germline CDR1 is LGHNA and CDR2 YNFKEQ. With V trimmed by 0 bases and J by 1 base, 15 bases remained unmatched. This CDR3 comprises 21 residues.

Concerning this clonotype: Given a much more abundant clone one base away, this may be a read error. Here the CDR3 omits its conserved ending phenylalanine or tryptophan, so a read error is the likely source. The V call is TRBV7-7, the J call TRBJ2-3; 14 bases fit TRBD2. The CDR3 extends over 16 amino acids. Germline V gene lookup returns CDR1 SSHAT and CDR2 FNYEAQ (reference sequence). In DNA form, the CDR3 reads TGTGCTAGCAGCCCAGGGGGACTAGCGGGAGCAGATACGCAGTATCTT. Amino acid sequence: CASSPGGLAGADTQYL.

The CDR3 DNA reads TGTGCCAGCAGACGACTAGCGGAAAAAAGTCACCAGTACTTC. Residues: CASRRLAEKSHQYF. This chain uses TRBV13 with TRBJ2-5; TRBD2 matches at 9 bases. The CDR3 is made up of 14 amino acids. V was clipped by 6 bases and J by 10 bases; unmatched bases: 12. CDR1 and CDR2 (germline): PRHDT, FYEKMQ (reference sequence).